Below are 29 T cell receptor beta chains sequenced from a single sample in a study of CD8 T cells in Susac syndrome. Random hexamers were used to reverse transcribe an amount of about 0.45 to 1 ug RNA. From the immunoSEQ multiplex PCR reads, TCRdb called clonotypes with MiXCR, one entry per CDR3 protein. This sample has fewer than 150,000 distinct CDR3 sequences, with 94% found just once. The sequencing input was CD8+ T cells from PBMCs. The receptors were sampled from a human donor in good health.

This chain connects TRBV30 to TRBJ2-1; D is perhaps TRBD1 or TRBD2 (5 bases each). Trimming shortened V by 0 bases and J by 10 bases, and 13 bases separated the two germline ends. There are 13 residues in the CDR3. Per germline, CDR1 GTSNPN and CDR2 SVGIG (reference sequence). The chain's CDR3 is CAWSVLGGREQFF. For the CDR3, the DNA is TGTGCCTGGAGTGTACTTGGGGGTAGGGAGCAGTTCTTC.

The sample holds one count of this clonotype. The rearrangement links TRBV29-1 to TRBJ2-7; the D gene could be TRBD1 or TRBD2 (6 bases each). The germline V and J ends were trimmed by 5 bases and 6 bases, with 11 bases remaining between them. Germline CDR1 is SQVTM and CDR2 is ANQGSEA. There are 11 residues in the CDR3. CDR3 residues: CSVIGGGEQYF. CDR3 bases: TGCAGCGTTATAGGGGGAGGCGAGCAGTACTTC.

V gene TRBV5-6 combines with J gene TRBJ2-4; D possibly matches TRBD1 or TRBD2 (5 bases each). This CDR3 is built from 13 residues. With 0 bases removed from V and 6 bases from J, the gap between germline ends came to 7 bases. Germline V gene sequence: CDR1 SGHDT, CDR2 YYEEEE. The CDR3 reads CASSLGGGNIQYF. CDR3 bases: TGTGCCAGCAGCTTGGGTGGGGGAAACATTCAGTACTTC.

V and J are TRBV30 and TRBJ2-1; D may be TRBD2 (5 bases). CDR3 size: 17 residues. CDR1 GTSNPN and CDR2 SVGIG come from the germline V gene (reference sequence). Deletions cut 3 bases from V and 0 bases from J, with 18 bases between. Here the CDR3 reads CAWSGNKDWNSYNEQFF. CDR3 DNA: TGTGCCTGGAGCGGGAACAAAGATTGGAACTCCTACAATGAGCAGTTCTTC.

The V call is TRBV6-5, the J call TRBJ2-3; perhaps TRBD1 as D (6 bases). The CDR3 is made up of 14 amino acids. The germline V and J ends were trimmed by 2 bases and 3 bases, with 9 bases remaining between them. The V gene's germline CDR1 is MNHEY and CDR2 SVGAGI. The CDR3 DNA follows: TGTGCCAGCAGTTACGGGGGCCCGACAGATACGCAGTATTTT. This translates into CASSYGGPTDTQYF.

This clonotype was detected once. The J gene is TRBJ2-4, the V gene TRBV29-1, with 8 bases fitting TRBD1. This CDR3 comprises 13 residues. J was trimmed by 5 bases and V by 5 bases; bases with no gene match: 5. CDR1 and CDR2 (germline): SQVTM, ANQGSEA. The CDR3 DNA sequence: TGCAGCGTTCCAGGGGGCCGGGAAAACATTCAGTACTTC. This encodes CSVPGGRENIQYF.

The chain combines TRBV28 with TRBJ2-1; D is perhaps TRBD2 (5 bases). The CDR3 sequence is 13 residues long. The V and J ends lost 3 bases and 5 bases respectively, with 8 bases between them. Germline CDR1 and CDR2: MDHEN and SYDVKM. The CDR3 coding sequence is TGTGCCAGCAGTTTTCCGGGGAACAATGAGCAGTTCTTC. Protein sequence: CASSFPGNNEQFF. The variable domain in full, with the rest retrieved from reference TRBV28 and TRBJ2-1, is DVKVTQSSRYLVKRTGEKVFLECVQDMDHENMFWYRQDPGLGLRLIYFSYDVKMKEKGDIPEGYSVSREKKERFSLILESASTNQTSMYLCASSFPGNNEQFFGPGTRLTVL.

The chain uses TRBV3-1 and TRBJ2-7, with D unresolved. Germline loops: CDR1 LGHDT, CDR2 YNNKEL (reference sequence). V was cut by 1 base and J by 2 bases, with 6 bases left in between. The CDR3 contains 13 residues. In DNA form, the CDR3 reads TGTGCCAGCAGCCAAGTTCCAGCCTACGAGCAGTACTTC. The encoded protein is CASSQVPAYEQYF.

The chain recombines TRBV29-1 with TRBJ2-3; tentatively, D is TRBD2 (5 bases). V shed 6 bases and J shed 2 bases, with 12 bases lying between them. CDR1 SQVTM and CDR2 ANQGSEA come from the germline V gene. The CDR3 is made up of 13 amino acids. CDR3 bases: TGCAGCGTCCCCGCGACTAACACAGATACGCAGTATTTT. It encodes CSVPATNTDTQYF.

The chain couples TRBV19 to TRBJ1-1; D remains ambiguous. Germline V gene data show CDR1 as LNHDA and CDR2 as SQIVND (reference sequence). V lost 5 bases, J lost 1 base, and 5 bases lay in between. CDR3 size: 12 residues. CDR3 bases: TGTGCCAGTAGTCCCGCGAACACTGAAGCTTTCTTT. Residues: CASSPANTEAFF. The full variable domain, with the rest looked up from reference TRBV19 and TRBJ1-1, is DGGITQSPKYLFRKEGQNVTLSCEQNLNHDAMYWYRQDPGQGLRLIYYSQIVNDFQKGDIAEGYSVSREKKESFPLTVTSAQKNPTAFYLCASSPANTEAFFGQGTRLTVV.

The V gene is TRBV9, the J gene TRBJ1-1, with D uncertain. Germline V gene sequence: CDR1 SGDLS, CDR2 YYNGEE. There are 12 residues in the CDR3. V lost 7 bases and J lost 1, with 8 bases in between. The DNA for the CDR3 is TGTGCCAGCCGGGGATCGAACACTGAAGCTTTCTTT. Translation gives CASRGSNTEAFF. The full variable domain, rest sourced from reference TRBV9 and TRBJ1-1, is DSGVTQTPKHLITATGQRVTLRCSPRSGDLSVYWYQQSLDQGLQFLIQYYNGEERAKGNILERFSAQQFPDLHSELNLSSLELGDSALYFCASRGSNTEAFFGQGTRLTVV.

The count of this clonotype is one. This rearrangement joins TRBV20-1 to TRBJ2-1; maybe TRBD2 (6 bases). CDR1 DFQATT and CDR2 SNEGSKA come from the germline V gene (reference sequence). There are 14 residues in the CDR3. V dropped 3 bases and J dropped 0 bases, with 9 bases sitting between them. The CDR3 sequence is CSASFGSSYNEQFF. The CDR3 DNA follows: TGCAGTGCTAGTTTCGGGAGCTCCTACAATGAGCAGTTCTTC.

The chain has TRBV7-3 and TRBJ2-5; TRBD1 might be the D (5 bases). The CDR3 is made up of 14 amino acids. CDR1 SGHTA and CDR2 FQGTGA come from the germline V gene. Trimming removed 5 bases from V and 3 bases from J, with 13 bases in between. CDR3 nucleotides: TGTGCCAGCAGCACCGACAGAAACGAAGAGACCCAGTACTTC. Translation gives CASSTDRNEETQYF.

The chain combines TRBV9 with TRBJ2-7; D remains ambiguous. Per germline, CDR1 SGDLS and CDR2 YYNGEE. The CDR3 extends over 14 amino acids. The V gene lost 4 bases and the J gene lost 3 bases, with 14 bases spanning the gap. The CDR3 DNA reads as TGTGCCAGCAGCCCAGAACCCGTTTTCTACGAGCAGTACTTC. Its protein is CASSPEPVFYEQYF. Variable domain in full (rest from reference TRBV9 and TRBJ2-7): DSGVTQTPKHLITATGQRVTLRCSPRSGDLSVYWYQQSLDQGLQFLIQYYNGEERAKGNILERFSAQQFPDLHSELNLSSLELGDSALYFCASSPEPVFYEQYFGPGTRLTVT.

The chain employs TRBV6-2 or TRBV6-3 and TRBJ2-1; TRBD2 might be the D (6 bases). The J call may be incorrect, as the DNA end agrees better with TRBJ2-7. The CDR3 length is 14 residues. The germline gives CDR1 MNHEY, CDR2 SVGEGT. Here the CDR3 DNA reads TGTGCCAGCAGAGCCCCGGGATTAGCGGAAGAGCAGTACTTC. Protein: CASRAPGLAEEQYF.

The chain carries TRBV27 and TRBJ1-5; D might be TRBD1 (5 bases). The CDR3 spans 14 residues. Germline loops: CDR1 MNHEY, CDR2 SMNVEV (reference sequence). The V gene lost 5 bases and the J gene lost 2 bases, with 10 bases spanning the gap. This CDR3 reads CASSGRGRNQPQHF. The DNA for the CDR3 is TGTGCCAGCAGTGGAAGGGGTCGCAATCAGCCCCAGCATTTT.

V and J are TRBV9 and TRBJ1-3, with unresolved D. Deletions cut 0 bases from V and 3 bases from J, with 7 bases between. The CDR3 runs 14 residues. Per germline, CDR1 SGDLS and CDR2 YYNGEE. The CDR3 nucleotides are TGTGCCAGCAGCGTAGCAAAAGGTGGAAACACCATATATTTT. This gives the protein CASSVAKGGNTIYF.

In its sample, this clonotype was seen a few times. The chain has TRBV19 and TRBJ2-1, with 15 bases fitting TRBD2. V lost 3 bases to trimming and J lost 7 bases; unmatched junction nucleotides: 1. Germline lookup yields CDR1 LNHDA and CDR2 SQIVND (reference sequence). The CDR3 is 15 residues long. The DNA of the CDR3 is TGTGCCAGTAGTATTGGACTAGCGGGAGGGAATGAGCAGTTCTTC. As protein: CASSIGLAGGNEQFF.

The chain employs TRBV28 and TRBJ1-2; D unresolved. Germline assignment: CDR1 MDHEN and CDR2 SYDVKM. The CDR3 sequence is 13 residues long. V was cut by 3 bases and J by 6 bases, with 11 bases left in between. In DNA, the CDR3 is TGTGCCAGCAGTTTGGGTCTATCTAATGGCTACACCTTC. Protein product: CASSLGLSNGYTF.

V is TRBV27 and J is TRBJ2-4; D ambiguous. Germline V gene lookup returns CDR1 MNHEY and CDR2 SMNVEV (reference sequence). V shed 5 bases and J shed 6 bases, with 14 bases lying between them. The CDR3 sequence is 14 residues long. Here the CDR3 DNA reads TGTGCCAGCAGTCCCCCAGGCTTCATAAACATTCAGTACTTC. This sequence encodes CASSPPGFINIQYF.

This chain connects TRBV7-9 to TRBJ1-5; 10 bases are a match to TRBD1. CDR1 and CDR2 (germline): SEHNR, FQNEAQ (reference sequence). The V gene end was trimmed by 5 bases and the J gene end by 9 bases; junction bases not matched to a gene: 7. The CDR3 sequence is 14 residues long. CDR3 bases: TGTGCCAGCAGCGGTGGGACAGGGGACCGGCCCCAGCATTTT. This codes for CASSGGTGDRPQHF.

This sequence joins TRBV15 and TRBJ2-1, with D hard to call. The V end lost 5 bases, the J end lost 8 bases, and 13 bases lay between the germline ends. CDR1 is LNHNV, CDR2 YYDKDF, per germline (reference sequence). This CDR3 spans 13 amino acids. The CDR3 sequence is CATSSDGTDEQFF. DNA for the CDR3: TGTGCCACCAGCTCAGACGGTACGGATGAGCAGTTCTTC.

This clonotype was observed once. V usage is TRBV4-3 and J usage is TRBJ2-1; 8 bases line up with TRBD2. The germline gives CDR1 LGHNA, CDR2 YSLEER. V lost 0 bases, J lost 2 bases, and 6 bases stayed unmatched. CDR3 size: 17 residues. The CDR3 reads CASSQDIPGRAYNEQFF. CDR3 coding DNA: TGCGCCAGCAGCCAAGATATACCCGGGAGGGCCTACAATGAGCAGTTCTTC.

The rearrangement links TRBV7-2 to TRBJ2-7; D ambiguous. Germline V lookup: CDR1 SGHTA, CDR2 FQGNSA. The CDR3 contains 11 residues. With 8 bases removed from V and 3 bases from J, the gap between germline ends came to 8 bases. Written as DNA, the CDR3 is TGTGCCAGCGGCTCGTACTACGAGCAGTACTTC. Translation gives CASGSYYEQYF. The full variable domain, in which reference TRBV7-2 and TRBJ2-7 provide the parts outside the CDR3, is GAGVSQSPSNKVTEKGKDVELRCDPISGHTALYWYRQSLGQGLEFLIYFQGNSAPDKSGLPSDRFSAERTGGSVSTLTIQRTQQEDSAVYLCASGSYYEQYFGPGTRLTVT.

The CDR3 sequence: CATGQGTYEQYF. The DNA for the CDR3 is TGTGCCACCGGACAGGGTACCTACGAGCAGTACTTC. This rearrangement joins TRBV19 to TRBJ2-7, with TRBD1 matching 8 bases. Germline V lookup: CDR1 LNHDA, CDR2 SQIVND (reference sequence). The V gene end was trimmed by 10 bases and the J gene end by 2 bases; junction bases not matched to a gene: 4. The CDR3 runs 12 residues. Combining the CDR3 with reference TRBV19 and TRBJ2-7 gives the whole variable domain DGGITQSPKYLFRKEGQNVTLSCEQNLNHDAMYWYRQDPGQGLRLIYYSQIVNDFQKGDIAEGYSVSREKKESFPLTVTSAQKNPTAFYLCATGQGTYEQYFGPGTRLTVT.

This clonotype was recorded once. The chain links TRBV3-1 to TRBJ1-1; no reliable D call. Between the trimmed V and J ends, which lost 1 base and 3 bases, there was a span of 9 bases. Germline CDR1 LGHDT, CDR2 YNNKEL (reference sequence). This CDR3 has 14 residues. CDR3 sequence (DNA): TGTGCCAGCAGCCAAGGGTACCGGGACACTGAAGCTTTCTTT. This translates into CASSQGYRDTEAFF.

The rearrangement links TRBV15 to TRBJ2-3; 8 bases align to TRBD2. Losses at the gene ends were 5 bases for V and 2 bases for J; bases not matched to a gene: 6. Germline CDR1 is LNHNV and CDR2 is YYDKDF (reference sequence). This CDR3 region has 15 residues. DNA of the CDR3: TGTGCCACCAGCCCCCTAGCGGGTTTCACAGATACGCAGTATTTT. Translation: CATSPLAGFTDTQYF.

The gene calls are TRBV18 and TRBJ2-7; 7 positions agree with TRBD2. Germline CDR1 and CDR2: KGHSH and LQKENI. The CDR3 extends over 13 amino acids. The trim removed 1 base at V and 5 bases at J, leaving 2 bases unmatched. CDR3: CASSPLGGNEQYF. The CDR3 DNA is TGTGCCAGCTCACCACTGGGAGGGAACGAGCAGTACTTC. Full variable domain (rest looked up from reference TRBV18 and TRBJ2-7): NAGVMQNPRHLVRRRGQEARLRCSPMKGHSHVYWYRQLPEEGLKFMVYLQKENIIDESGMPKERFSAEFPKEGPSILRIQQVVRGDSAAYFCASSPLGGNEQYFGPGTRLTVT.

This clonotype has a single count. The rearrangement links TRBV27 to TRBJ2-7, with a tentative D call TRBD2 (6 bases). There are 13 residues in the CDR3. Trimming pared 5 bases from V and 5 bases from J, leaving 13 bases between. The V gene's germline CDR1 is MNHEY and CDR2 SMNVEV (reference sequence). The CDR3 loop is CASSARGTDEQYF. CDR3 in DNA: TGTGCCAGCAGTGCGCGCGGGACGGACGAGCAGTACTTC.